Presented here are 25 T cell receptor beta chains from one specimen sequenced in a study of blood T cell repertoires in COVID-19. Sequenced by immunoSEQ multiplex PCR; TCRdb stores in-frame clones only, minus some. The table includes 200,000 to 250,000 clones, 83% detected once. Sequences were obtained from peripheral blood. All receptors derive from a woman aged 45-59 years with acute or convalescent COVID-19.

This clone was seen only once. J is TRBJ2-7 and V is TRBV6-2 or TRBV6-3, with 9 bases aligning to TRBD1. Trimming took 4 bases from V and 0 from J; bases not matched to a gene: 4. Germline CDR1 reads MNHEY; CDR2 reads SVGEGT. The CDR3 contains 15 residues. The CDR3 here is CASSSPGQGSYEQYF. As DNA, the CDR3 is TGTGCCAGCAGTTCCCCGGGACAGGGCTCCTACGAGCAGTACTTC.

This clone was recorded a few times. The rearrangement uses TRBV27 and TRBJ2-7; D might be TRBD2 (5 bases). CDR1 is MNHEY, CDR2 SMNVEV, per germline (reference sequence). V dropped 2 bases and J dropped 4 bases, with 9 bases sitting between them. CDR3 length: 13 residues. The CDR3 spells CASSLIAGYEQYF. The CDR3 DNA reads as TGTGCCAGCAGTTTAATCGCGGGTTACGAGCAGTACTTC.

V is TRBV2 and J is TRBJ1-1; D may be TRBD1 (5 bases). Trimming removed 7 bases from V and 5 bases from J, with 14 bases in between. The germline V gene encodes CDR1 SNHLY and CDR2 FYNNEI. CDR3 length: 13 residues. In nucleotides, the CDR3 is TGTGCCAGCACCCACGTGGGGGGGACTGAAGCTTTCTTT. This codes for CASTHVGGTEAFF. The complete variable domain, with remaining parts taken from reference TRBV2 and TRBJ1-1, reads EPEVTQTPSHQVTQMGQEVILRCVPISNHLYFYWYRQILGQKVEFLVSFYNNEISEKSEIFDDQFSVERPDGSNFTLKIRSTKLEDSAMYFCASTHVGGTEAFFGQGTRLTVV.

This chain connects TRBV11-2 to TRBJ1-2; 7 bases are a match to TRBD1. The germline V gene encodes CDR1 SGHAT and CDR2 FQNNGV. The CDR3 sequence is 13 residues long. V shed 1 base, J shed 8 bases, and the junction held 4 bases outside the gene matches. In DNA, the CDR3 is TGTGCCAGCAGCTTAGCACAGGGGAGCGGCTACACCTTC. Amino acid sequence: CASSLAQGSGYTF. Drawing the rest from reference TRBV11-2 and TRBJ1-2, the complete variable domain is EAGVAQSPRYKIIEKRQSVAFWCNPISGHATLYWYQQILGQGPKLLIQFQNNGVVDDSQLPKDRFSAERLKGVDSTLKIQPAKLEDSAVYLCASSLAQGSGYTFGSGTRLTVV.

The rearrangement links TRBV19 to TRBJ1-6; 7 nucleotides agree with TRBD1. The CDR3 length is 18 residues. Germline-derived CDR1 and CDR2 are LNHDA and SQIVND (reference sequence). After removal of 5 bases from V and 5 bases from J, the junction contained 15 bases not matched to a gene. The CDR3 DNA reads TGTGCCAGTAGTCTCGTAGGAGGGACAGAACTGGATAATTCACCCCTCCACTTT. Translated: CASSLVGGTELDNSPLHF.

The chain links TRBV5-6 to TRBJ2-3; perhaps TRBD2 as D (6 bases). V was shortened by 4 bases and J by 0 bases, with 12 bases between the two germline ends. CDR1 and CDR2 from the germline V gene are SGHDT and YYEEEE. The length of the CDR3 is 15 residues. The CDR3 reads CASSRTEGSTDTQYF. Here the CDR3 DNA reads TGTGCCAGCAGCCGTACGGAGGGAAGCACAGATACGCAGTATTTT.

The gene calls are TRBV2 and TRBJ1-4, with 7 bases lining up with TRBD1. The germline V gene encodes CDR1 SNHLY and CDR2 FYNNEI. This CDR3 comprises 15 residues. J was trimmed by 6 bases and V by 7 bases; bases with no gene match: 11. CDR3 sequence: CASIIPNRGDEKLFF. In DNA, the CDR3 is TGTGCCAGCATCATTCCAAACAGGGGTGATGAAAAACTGTTTTTT.

This chain connects TRBV3-1 (or the pseudogene TRBV3-2) to TRBJ2-5; D remains ambiguous. The V and J ends lost 2 bases and 4 bases respectively, with 8 bases between them. The CDR3 sequence is 13 residues long. The germline gives CDR1 LGHDT, CDR2 YNNKEL (reference sequence). CDR3 loop: CASSQSLRETQYF. The CDR3 coding sequence is TGTGCCAGCAGCCAATCTCTTCGAGAGACCCAGTACTTC.

The CDR3 region has the DNA TGTGCCAGCAGTCCTCGGACAGGCCGCGCAACAGATACGCAGTATTTT. Translating it yields CASSPRTGRATDTQYF. The chain uses TRBV28 and TRBJ2-3; 7 bases are shared with TRBD1. V shed 5 bases and J 3 bases; nucleotides not matched to a gene: 11. CDR3 size: 16 residues. CDR1 MDHEN and CDR2 SYDVKM come from the germline V gene.

In the case of this clone: A read error may produce the germline difference seen at one junction end. Additional DNA sequences in this sample encode the identical CDR3. This chain links TRBV2 with TRBJ2-7; tentatively, D is TRBD1 (6 bases). This CDR3 has 14 residues. Looked up from germline, CDR1 is SNHLY and CDR2 is FYNNEI. The CDR3: CASSEGTFSYEQYF. Written as DNA, the CDR3 is TGCGCCAGCAGTGAGGGGACATTCTCCTACGAGCAGTACTTC.

This clone was detected a few times. V usage is TRBV27 and J usage is TRBJ1-1; D call uncertain. The CDR3 is made up of 15 amino acids. CDR1 is MNHEY and CDR2 is SMNVEV in the germline V gene (reference sequence). V was pared by 2 bases and J by 4 bases, with 14 bases between. Here the CDR3 DNA reads TGTGCCAGCAGTTTACTATCTCCTAGAGGCACTGAAGCTTTCTTT. Amino acid sequence: CASSLLSPRGTEAFF.

The V and J genes are TRBV18 and TRBJ2-3; 8 bases are a match to TRBD1. The CDR3 extends over 18 amino acids. In germline, CDR1 is KGHSH, CDR2 LQKENI. The ends lost 2 bases at V and 0 bases at J; junction bases unmatched: 10. The CDR3 DNA reads as TGTGCCAGCTCACCAAAGAGGACGACAGGGGCGAGCACAGATACGCAGTATTTT. Amino acid sequence: CASSPKRTTGASTDTQYF.

Remarks on this clone: This sample also contains other DNA sequences that code for the same CDR3. V gene TRBV5-6 combines with J gene TRBJ1-4, with D unresolved. The germline V gene encodes CDR1 SGHDT and CDR2 YYEEEE. The CDR3 runs 13 residues. The V gene lost 0 bases and the J gene lost 7 bases, with 7 bases spanning the gap. Here the CDR3 DNA reads TGTGCCAGCAGCTTGGGTCGGGGTGAAAAACTGTTTTTT. It is translated as CASSLGRGEKLFF.

In this sample, this clone turned up a few times. J is TRBJ2-7 and V is TRBV15; D call uncertain. The CDR3 totals 15 residues. Germline V gene data show CDR1 as LNHNV and CDR2 as YYDKDF (reference sequence). Between the trimmed V and J ends, which lost 0 bases and 0 bases, there was a span of 9 bases. CDR3 DNA: TGTGCCACCAGCAGAGATATCGGTTACTCCTACGAGCAGTACTTC. This sequence encodes CATSRDIGYSYEQYF.

The V call is TRBV6-5, the J call TRBJ2-2; no definite D call. The germline V gene encodes CDR1 MNHEY and CDR2 SVGAGI. V was clipped by 4 bases and J by 6 bases, with 12 bases between them. The CDR3 has 14 residues. This CDR3 is CASSLVAIAGELFF. In nucleotides, the CDR3 is TGTGCCAGCAGTTTGGTGGCAATCGCCGGGGAGCTGTTTTTT.

V is TRBV27 and J is TRBJ1-5; D remains unclear. The germline CDR1 and CDR2 sequences are MNHEY and SMNVEV (reference sequence). Trimming left V 3 bases short and J 3 bases short, with 9 bases between. CDR3 length equals 14 residues. The CDR3, as DNA: TGTGCCAGCAGTTTTAACAGTTACAATCAGCCCCAGCATTTT. Translating gives CASSFNSYNQPQHF.

The chain's CDR3 is CASSQPSGQGAVYGYTF. As DNA, the CDR3 is TGTGCCAGCAGCCAACCTTCTGGACAGGGGGCGGTCTATGGCTACACCTTC. The chain couples TRBV3-1 (or the pseudogene TRBV3-2) to TRBJ1-2; 11 positions agree with TRBD1. The CDR3 spans 17 residues. J was trimmed by 4 bases and V by 2 bases; bases with no gene match: 9. Germline V gene lookup returns CDR1 LGHDT and CDR2 YNNKEL (reference sequence).

This clone is a singleton in its sample. This chain connects TRBV25-1 to TRBJ2-2; D gene unclear. Germline values: CDR1 MGHDK, CDR2 SYGVNS. This CDR3 is 13 amino acids long. Trimming cost V 6 bases and J 1 base, with 6 bases left between them. The CDR3 loop is CASRLLNTGELFF. The CDR3 region has the DNA TGTGCCAGCAGATTACTGAACACCGGGGAGCTGTTTTTT.

This chain uses TRBV18 with TRBJ1-2; no reliable D call. The germline V and J ends were trimmed by 4 bases and 4 bases, with 13 bases remaining between them. The CDR3 has 14 amino acids. Germline-derived CDR1 and CDR2 are KGHSH and LQKENI. DNA for the CDR3: TGTGCCAGCTCACTAAGGACGGAGGTCTATGGCTACACCTTC. Its translation is CASSLRTEVYGYTF.

A few counts support this clone. The genes are TRBV5-1 and TRBJ1-4; D is unresolved. Trimming left V 3 bases short and J 2 bases short, with 8 bases between. CDR1 and CDR2 from the germline V gene are SGHRS and YFSETQ. The CDR3 runs 14 residues. The CDR3 is CASSWSGTNEKLFF. In DNA form, the CDR3 reads TGCGCCAGCAGCTGGTCCGGGACTAATGAAAAACTGTTTTTT.

CDR3 in amino acids: CASSQEAGAPGELFF. The CDR3 nucleotides are TGTGCCAGCAGCCAAGAGGCGGGGGCCCCCGGGGAGCTGTTTTTT. The chain is built from TRBV3-1 (or the pseudogene TRBV3-2) and TRBJ2-2, with D maybe TRBD2 (7 bases). This CDR3 has 15 residues. Germline V gene lookup returns CDR1 LGHDT and CDR2 YNNKEL (reference sequence). V was clipped by 0 bases and J by 6 bases, with 11 bases between them.

This sequence joins TRBV3-1 (or the pseudogene TRBV3-2) and TRBJ1-1; TRBD1 is a possible D gene (6 bases). CDR1 and CDR2 (germline): LGHDT, YNNKEL (reference sequence). The CDR3 is 12 residues long. The ends were cut back, 4 bases at V and 8 bases at J, with 11 bases in the middle. CDR3 region: CASSRGQGEAFF. The DNA for the CDR3 is TGTGCCAGCAGCCGGGGTCAGGGGGAAGCTTTCTTT.

The chain combines TRBV5-4 with TRBJ2-2, with D perhaps matching TRBD2 (5 bases). Per germline, CDR1 SGHNT and CDR2 YYREEE (reference sequence). Trimming took off 3 bases at V and 6 bases at J, with 6 bases between the two ends. This CDR3 contains 12 residues. For the CDR3, the DNA is TGTGCCAGCAGCTCGCGGGCCGGGGAGCTGTTTTTT. This gives the protein CASSSRAGELFF.

This clone was seen more than once but under ten times. The J gene is TRBJ2-3, the V gene TRBV19; TRBD2 might be the D (7 bases). In germline, CDR1 is LNHDA, CDR2 SQIVND (reference sequence). CDR3 length equals 17 residues. V lost 4 bases and J lost 0, with 17 bases in between. This CDR3 is CASSRRLRGASTDTQYF. The CDR3 bases are TGTGCCAGTAGTAGACGTCTCCGGGGGGCCAGCACAGATACGCAGTATTTT.

The genes are TRBV19 and TRBJ2-5, with 13 bases fitting TRBD2. Germline V CDR1 and CDR2: LNHDA, SQIVND (reference sequence). The CDR3 length is 17 residues. Trimming took 3 bases from V and 1 from J; bases not matched to a gene: 5. Written as DNA, the CDR3 is TGTGCCAGTAGTATGCCAAGGACTAGCGGGGGCCAAGAGACCCAGTACTTC. It encodes CASSMPRTSGGQETQYF.